This passage covers 8 T cell receptor beta chains from one sample sequenced in a study of response to subunit inactivated influenza vaccine. Via MiXCR, TCRdb re-called the RT-PCR reads, giving one row per CDR3 protein. The sample lists 500,000 to 700,000 distinct CDR3 sequences, roughly 23% occurring once. These data also featured in a second study, about T cells expressing NK-cell markers. That study reports: Libraries used 5'RACE template switching adding universal primer site and UMIs.

The material was CD4+ T cells sorted from PBMCs, obtained about 12 days after vaccination. The origin of the receptors is a man over 45 who received an inactivated influenza vaccine.

The rearrangement uses TRBV7-9 and TRBJ2-2; D unresolved. CDR1 and CDR2 from the germline V gene are SEHNR and FQNEAQ (reference sequence). V was clipped by 1 base and J by 7 bases, with 10 bases between them. This CDR3 has 14 amino acids. The CDR3 bases are TGTGCCAGCAGCTTAGGCCTAAATTACGGGGAGCTGTTTTTT. It codes for CASSLGLNYGELFF.

This clonotype was found a few times. V is TRBV20-1 and J is TRBJ2-5, with TRBD1 matching over 8 bases. The CDR3 loop spans 13 amino acids. V was pared by 6 bases and J by 2 bases, with 5 bases of the junction left unmatched. CDR1 and CDR2 from the germline V gene are DFQATT and SNEGSKA (reference sequence). In DNA form, the CDR3 reads TGCAGTGCCGGACAGGGTTTACAAGAGACCCAGTACTTC. Residues: CSAGQGLQETQYF.

This clonotype has just a few counts. V gene TRBV5-1 combines with J gene TRBJ2-7; D may be TRBD2 (8 bases). Between the trimmed V and J ends, which lost 4 bases and 4 bases, there was a span of 18 bases. In germline, CDR1 is SGHRS, CDR2 YFSETQ. The CDR3 length is 15 residues. The CDR3 DNA reads TGCGCCAGCAGCGCACAGGGGACTAGTGATTACGAGCAGTACTTC. Translating it yields CASSAQGTSDYEQYF.

The chain carries TRBV7-2 and TRBJ2-5; weak D call: TRBD2 (6 bases). The germline gives CDR1 SGHTA, CDR2 FQGNSA. This CDR3 spans 14 amino acids. V shed 5 bases and J shed 5 bases, with 15 bases lying between them. CDR3 in amino acids: CASSPGLNGETQYF. The CDR3 nucleotides are TGTGCCAGCAGCCCGGGACTCAACGGCGAGACCCAGTACTTC.

This chain links TRBV12-3 or TRBV12-4 with TRBJ2-3, with TRBD1 matching 8 bases. Trimming at V came to 1 base and at J to 4 bases, leaving 4 bases not matched to a gene. This CDR3 is 15 amino acids long. Here the CDR3 reads CASSLVGTGPDTQYF. The CDR3 DNA reads as TGTGCCAGCAGTTTAGTGGGGACAGGACCAGATACGCAGTATTTT.

This clonotype was counted a few times. The rearrangement links TRBV20-1 to TRBJ2-1, with D perhaps TRBD2 (6 bases). Germline V lookup: CDR1 DFQATT, CDR2 SNEGSKA (reference sequence). The CDR3 covers 15 residues. V shed 5 bases and J shed 8 bases, with 22 bases lying between them. As DNA, the CDR3 is TGCAGTGCTCCCTCCCGGGACTCCCTTAGGGATGAGCAGTTCTTC. It specifies CSAPSRDSLRDEQFF.

This clonotype was counted a few times. The J gene is TRBJ2-5, the V gene TRBV29-1; TRBD1 agrees at 10 bases. V gave up 0 bases and J gave up 0 bases; unmatched junction bases: 4. The CDR3 sequence is 16 residues long. The V gene's germline CDR1 is SQVTM and CDR2 ANQGSEA. CDR3 coding DNA: TGCAGCGTTGAAGATAGACAGGGGGCGAACCAAGAGACCCAGTACTTC. The encoded protein is CSVEDRQGANQETQYF. Using reference TRBV29-1 and TRBJ2-5 for the parts outside the CDR3, the full variable domain is SAVISQKPSRDICQRGTSLTIQCQVDSQVTMMFWYRQQPGQSLTLIATANQGSEATYESGFVIDKFPISRPNLTFSTLTVSNMSPEDSSIYLCSVEDRQGANQETQYFGPGTRLLVL.

The V call is TRBV3-1, the J call TRBJ2-5; TRBD2 might be the D (6 bases). V lost 0 bases and J lost 7, with 12 bases in between. The CDR3 sequence is 14 residues long. Germline loops: CDR1 LGHDT, CDR2 YNNKEL (reference sequence). CDR3 DNA: TGTGCCAGCAGCCAAGATAGCGGCCCTGGGACCCAGTACTTC. Its translation is CASSQDSGPGTQYF.